The next 25 T cell receptor beta chains were all read from a single sample in a study of identical twins. TCRdb re-called the 5' RACE reads through MiXCR, storing one row per CDR3 protein. The sample records over 550,000 distinct CDR3 sequences, under 8.5% being singletons. The data were also submitted as part of a second study, on yellow fever vaccine responses in identical twins.

Sequenced input: PBMCs. The receptor set was obtained from a woman aged 18-29 years in good health.

This clonotype was seen ten or more times. The chain is built from TRBV2 and TRBJ2-3; 12 bases fit TRBD2. The CDR3 consists of 17 residues. CDR1 is SNHLY and CDR2 is FYNNEI in the germline V gene. V lost 4 bases and J lost 3; bases outside the gene matches: 8. The CDR3 DNA follows: TGTGCCAGCAGTGCGTCCGGGACTAGCGGGTTGACAGATACGCAGTATTTT. Amino acid sequence: CASSASGTSGLTDTQYF.

This clonotype came up a few times. In DNA form, the CDR3 reads TGTGCCAGCAGCCTCTCCTCGGGGACCCAGTACTTC. Encoded protein: CASSLSSGTQYF. The genes are TRBV7-9 and TRBJ2-5; D gene ambiguous. The V end lost 5 bases, the J end lost 7 bases, and 11 bases lay between the germline ends. Germline CDR1 reads SEHNR; CDR2 reads FQNEAQ (reference sequence). The CDR3 covers 12 residues.

This chain uses TRBV20-1 with TRBJ2-3; 10 bases fit TRBD2. Germline CDR1 is DFQATT and CDR2 is SNEGSKA (reference sequence). The CDR3 totals 16 residues. The V gene end was trimmed by 5 bases and the J gene end by 0 bases; junction bases not matched to a gene: 8. CDR3 coding DNA: TGCAGTGCTGAAACCACTAGCGGGGCTAGCACAGATACGCAGTATTTT. As protein: CSAETTSGASTDTQYF.

This clonotype was detected ten times or more. This chain links TRBV28 with TRBJ1-5, with D unclear. Germline CDR1 MDHEN, CDR2 SYDVKM. This CDR3 spans 13 amino acids. Trimming cost V 6 bases and J 3 bases, with 9 bases left between them. The CDR3 region is CASRAPANQPQHF. The CDR3 DNA follows: TGTGCCAGCAGGGCCCCGGCCAATCAGCCCCAGCATTTT.

The V gene is TRBV2, the J gene TRBJ2-2; 7 bases are shared with TRBD2. The CDR3 spans 17 residues. With 7 bases clipped from V and 1 base from J, the junction kept 12 bases outside the gene matches. In germline, CDR1 is SNHLY, CDR2 FYNNEI. CDR3 bases: TGTGCCAGCAACAAAAGGGAGGGGTCTGGGAACACCGGGGAGCTGTTTTTT. Amino acid sequence: CASNKREGSGNTGELFF.

The CDR3 DNA is TGTGCCAGTAGTATCCACAAGCAGCCGAACACTGAAGCTTTCTTT. Amino acids: CASSIHKQPNTEAFF. The genes are TRBV19 and TRBJ1-1; D is unresolved. CDR3 length: 15 amino acids. Germline assignment: CDR1 LNHDA and CDR2 SQIVND (reference sequence). V lost 3 bases and J lost 1, with 12 bases in between.

This clonotype was counted many times. The chain carries TRBV24-1 and TRBJ2-2; TRBD1 is a possible D gene (6 bases). V was pared by 3 bases and J by 0 bases, with 13 bases between. CDR3 length: 17 residues. Per germline, CDR1 KGHDR and CDR2 SFDVKD. The CDR3 is CATSDVFGQTNTGELFF. The CDR3 nucleotides read TGTGCCACCAGTGATGTATTCGGACAGACGAACACCGGGGAGCTGTTTTTT.

This chain joins TRBV7-3 and TRBJ2-6, with TRBD2 as a possible D gene (5 bases). The CDR3 has 17 amino acids. Between the trimmed V and J ends, which lost 1 base and 0 bases, there was a span of 10 bases. The V gene's germline CDR1 is SGHTA and CDR2 FQGTGA. CDR3 in DNA: TGTGCCAGCAGCTTAATCGGGGTGAACTCTGGGGCCAACGTCCTGACTTTC. The encoded protein is CASSLIGVNSGANVLTF.

Only a few counts were recorded for this clonotype. The CDR3 here is CASSKQVSYEQYF. The CDR3 region has the DNA TGTGCCAGCAGTAAACAGGTCTCCTACGAGCAGTACTTC. The J gene is TRBJ2-7, the V gene TRBV27; TRBD1 might be the D (5 bases). This CDR3 contains 13 residues. V was clipped by 5 bases and J by 0 bases, with 8 bases between them. Germline-derived CDR1 and CDR2 are MNHEY and SMNVEV (reference sequence).

This chain links TRBV19 with TRBJ2-5; no reliable D call. CDR3 length: 15 residues. Trimming removed 4 bases from V and 5 bases from J, with 17 bases in between. In germline, CDR1 is LNHDA, CDR2 SQIVND (reference sequence). This CDR3 is CASSSAATQVETQYF. Here the CDR3 DNA reads TGTGCCAGTAGTAGCGCGGCAACCCAGGTGGAGACCCAGTACTTC.

In this sample, this clonotype turned up many times. The gene calls are TRBV12-3 or TRBV12-4 and TRBJ2-3; either TRBD1 or TRBD2 may supply D (7 bases each). The V gene lost 4 bases and the J gene lost 6 bases, with 11 bases spanning the gap. The CDR3 has 13 residues. Written as DNA, the CDR3 is TGTGCCAGCAGTTCCAGGGGGGGGGATACGCAGTATTTT. It encodes CASSSRGGDTQYF.

This clonotype was seen at least ten times. The chain has TRBV6-5 and TRBJ1-2; D ambiguous. This CDR3 is 11 amino acids long. Trimming removed 6 bases from V and 4 bases from J, with 6 bases in between. The germline CDR1 and CDR2 sequences are MNHEY and SVGAGI. CDR3 bases: TGTGCCAGCAGCTCTGCCTATGGCTACACCTTC. Amino acids: CASSSAYGYTF.

This clonotype appeared a few times. The chain couples TRBV2 to TRBJ2-2; a weak D match, TRBD1 (5 bases). This CDR3 spans 14 amino acids. Deletions cut 8 bases from V and 2 bases from J, with 12 bases between. Germline V gene data show CDR1 as SNHLY and CDR2 as FYNNEI. This chain's CDR3 is CASCRQGNTGELFF. CDR3 nucleotides: TGTGCCAGCTGCCGGCAGGGAAACACCGGGGAGCTGTTTTTT.

The chain joins TRBV5-1 to TRBJ2-5; D is possibly TRBD1 or TRBD2 (5 bases each). Per germline, CDR1 SGHRS and CDR2 YFSETQ. Trimming removed 0 bases from V and 1 base from J, with 10 bases in between. This CDR3 has 15 residues. The DNA for the CDR3 is TGCGCCAGCAGCTTGGCGGGGACGCCCCAAGAGACCCAGTACTTC. Protein sequence: CASSLAGTPQETQYF.

This clonotype was found many times. The genes are TRBV20-1 and TRBJ1-1; tentative D call: TRBD1 (5 bases). Per the germline V gene, CDR1 is DFQATT and CDR2 is SNEGSKA (reference sequence). V was shortened by 4 bases and J by 1 base, with 25 bases between the two germline ends. The CDR3 has 18 amino acids. CDR3 sequence: CSAKRPPVMTEENTEAFF. The CDR3 DNA reads as TGCAGTGCTAAGAGGCCTCCGGTAATGACAGAGGAGAACACTGAAGCTTTCTTT.

A few counts support this clonotype. This chain connects TRBV5-5 to TRBJ2-7; D remains ambiguous. The CDR3 extends over 11 amino acids. Germline CDR1 reads SGHKS; CDR2 reads YYEKEE (reference sequence). V was trimmed by 4 bases and J by 2 bases, leaving 4 bases between them. The CDR3 is CASSAAYEQYF. The CDR3 DNA reads as TGTGCCAGCAGCGCTGCCTACGAGCAGTACTTC.

The chain combines TRBV7-9 with TRBJ2-1, with D perhaps TRBD1 (6 bases). Germline V gene lookup returns CDR1 SEHNR and CDR2 FQNEAQ (reference sequence). The CDR3 runs 12 residues. V lost 0 bases to trimming and J lost 14 bases, with 11 bases between them. This chain's CDR3 is CASSLAQGYEFF. In DNA form, the CDR3 reads TGTGCCAGCAGCTTAGCACAGGGTTATGAGTTCTTC.

The table lists this clonotype with a few counts. This chain connects TRBV16 to TRBJ2-5, with a weak D call TRBD1 (5 bases). The V and J ends lost 7 bases and 1 base respectively, with 10 bases between them. The CDR3 contains 13 residues. Germline CDR1 is KGHSY and CDR2 is FQNENV. The CDR3 is CASKRQIQETQYF. CDR3 bases: TGTGCCAGCAAAAGACAGATCCAAGAGACCCAGTACTTC.

The rearrangement links TRBV19 to TRBJ2-1; 14 bases match TRBD2. The junction had 10 bases not matched to a gene; V was cut back by 3 bases and J by 9 bases. The germline CDR1 and CDR2 sequences are LNHDA and SQIVND (reference sequence). CDR3 length equals 17 residues. The CDR3 coding sequence is TGTGCCAGTAGTATTCCGAGACTAGCGGGGGGGCCAAGTGAGCAGTTCTTC. Amino acid sequence: CASSIPRLAGGPSEQFF.

V gene TRBV20-1 combines with J gene TRBJ2-7, with 11 bases lining up with TRBD2. With V trimmed by 3 bases and J by 4 bases, 8 bases remained unmatched. CDR1 DFQATT and CDR2 SNEGSKA come from the germline V gene (reference sequence). The CDR3 is 15 residues long. As DNA, the CDR3 is TGCAGTGCTAGGGGGTTGGGACTAGCGGAATACGAGCAGTACTTC. This encodes CSARGLGLAEYEQYF.

This clonotype was counted ten times or more. The chain couples TRBV29-1 to TRBJ2-1, with D possibly matching TRBD1 (5 bases). The germline V and J ends were trimmed by 3 bases and 7 bases, with 13 bases remaining between them. CDR3 length: 13 amino acids. CDR1 is SQVTM and CDR2 is ANQGSEA in the germline V gene. The CDR3 loop is CSVEGRVGNEQFF. Here the CDR3 DNA reads TGCAGCGTTGAGGGCAGGGTAGGAAATGAGCAGTTCTTC.

In its sample, this clonotype was seen a few times. The chain carries TRBV24-1 and TRBJ1-6; 7 positions agree with TRBD1. The CDR3 is made up of 14 amino acids. J gave up 6 bases and V 3 bases, and 1 base lay outside the gene matches. The germline V gene has CDR1 KGHDR and CDR2 SFDVKD. CDR3 in DNA: TGTGCCACCAGTGATGGGGACAGTAATTCACCCCTCCACTTT. Residues: CATSDGDSNSPLHF.

This clonotype was observed a handful of times. This chain connects TRBV12-3 or TRBV12-4 to TRBJ2-1, with 11 bases fitting TRBD2. V lost 3 bases, J lost 9 bases, and 10 bases stayed unmatched. The CDR3 is 16 residues long. CDR3 DNA: TGTGCCAGCAGTTTTCTAGCGGGAGGCCTGCGCGGTGAGCAGTTCTTC. It is translated as CASSFLAGGLRGEQFF.

This sequence joins TRBV6-1 and TRBJ2-7, with unresolved D. The CDR3 runs to 13 residues. CDR1 and CDR2 from the germline V gene are MNHNS and SASEGT. Trimming left V 3 bases short and J 2 bases short, with 8 bases between. The CDR3 bases are TGTGCCAGCAGTGACGGCTTCCCCTACGAGCAGTACGTC. Translated: CASSDGFPYEQYV.

The chain is built from TRBV14 and TRBJ1-4; 10 nucleotides agree with TRBD1. The germline CDR1 and CDR2 sequences are SGHDN and FVKESK. J gave up 6 bases and V 5 bases, and 9 bases lay outside the gene matches. The CDR3 extends over 16 amino acids. Here the CDR3 DNA reads TGTGCCAGCAGCAAGGGACAGGGGTCGTTTTATGAAAAACTGTTTTTT. Translating gives CASSKGQGSFYEKLFF.